Sequencing of this T cell receptor beta chain was carried out in a study of T cells in Graves' hyperthyroidism and ophthalmopathy. Overall study: Pretreatment peripheral blood was obtained at initial diagnosis. Study-wide results and caveats: Most thyroid clonotypes expanded above 0.001 appeared in blood too.

This clonotype was recorded a few times. The antigen remains unidentified. RNA transcripts were the template for amplifying TCR beta CDR3 regions. When the TCR CDR3 underwent first-round RT-PCR, the HTBI primer set was used. TCRdb recomputed calls from the multiplex PCR reads with MiXCR, one row per CDR3 protein. Of about 590,000 distinct CDR3 sequences in the sample, 14% were seen once. V shed 6 bases and J 2 bases; nucleotides not matched to a gene: 9. Germline lookup yields CDR1 KGHSH and CDR2 LQKENI. The CDR3 has 15 residues. The gene calls are TRBV18 and TRBJ1-2; 7 nucleotides line up with TRBD1. This clonotype originated in a woman between 18 and 30 years old with Graves' ophthalmopathy. Sequences were obtained from blood. CDR3 DNA sequence: TGTGCCAGCTCTTCCGAGGGACAGCTAAACTATGGCTACACCTTC. It codes for CASSSEGQLNYGYTF.